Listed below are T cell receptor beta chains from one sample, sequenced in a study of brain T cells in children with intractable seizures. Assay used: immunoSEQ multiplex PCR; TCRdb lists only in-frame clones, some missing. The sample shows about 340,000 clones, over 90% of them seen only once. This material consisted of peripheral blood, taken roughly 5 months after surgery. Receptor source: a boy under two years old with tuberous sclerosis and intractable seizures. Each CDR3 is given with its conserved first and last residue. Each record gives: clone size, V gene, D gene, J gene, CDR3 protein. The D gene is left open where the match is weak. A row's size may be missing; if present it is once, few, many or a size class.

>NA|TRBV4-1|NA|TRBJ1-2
CASSQDTGSTYGYTF
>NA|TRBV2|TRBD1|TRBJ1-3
CASKQGESSGNTIYF
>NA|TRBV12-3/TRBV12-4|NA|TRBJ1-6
CASRGQGSSPLHF
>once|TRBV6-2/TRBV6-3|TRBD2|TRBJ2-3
CASSDVASGGTDTQYF
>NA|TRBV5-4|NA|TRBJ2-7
CASSLGVSWQPTYEQYF
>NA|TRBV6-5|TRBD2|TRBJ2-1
CASRVSGDHNEQFF
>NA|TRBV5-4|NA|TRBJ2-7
CASSLQGYEQYF
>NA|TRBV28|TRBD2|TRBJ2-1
CASTPETSGSSYNEQFF
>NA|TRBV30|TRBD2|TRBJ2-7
CAWTSGGYEQYF
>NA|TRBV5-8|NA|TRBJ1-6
CASSFSYGTDNSPLHF
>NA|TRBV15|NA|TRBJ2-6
CATSARGSGANVLTF
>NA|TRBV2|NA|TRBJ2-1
CATGYGDSPVIEQFF
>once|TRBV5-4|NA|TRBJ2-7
CASSSGGGLHEQYF
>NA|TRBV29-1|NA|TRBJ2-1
CSVDRMGNEQFF
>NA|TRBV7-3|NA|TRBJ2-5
CASSLTARVQETQYF
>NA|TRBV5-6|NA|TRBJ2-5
CASTSMGGETQYF
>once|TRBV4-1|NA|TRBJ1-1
CASSQVASAESLEAFF
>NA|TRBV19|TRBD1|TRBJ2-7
CASSRTGPYEQYF
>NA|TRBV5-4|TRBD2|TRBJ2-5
CASSRTSGPQETQYF
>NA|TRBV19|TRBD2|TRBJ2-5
CASSISAGGQETQYF
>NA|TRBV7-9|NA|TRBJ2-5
CASSSSSDAQETQYF
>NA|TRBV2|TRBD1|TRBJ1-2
CASSGQGASGYTF
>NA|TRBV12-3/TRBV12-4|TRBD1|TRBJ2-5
CASSGQGGETQYF
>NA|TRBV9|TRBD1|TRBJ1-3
CASSLSLGTGGNTIYF
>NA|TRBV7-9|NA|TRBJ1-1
CASRQSLGRAFF